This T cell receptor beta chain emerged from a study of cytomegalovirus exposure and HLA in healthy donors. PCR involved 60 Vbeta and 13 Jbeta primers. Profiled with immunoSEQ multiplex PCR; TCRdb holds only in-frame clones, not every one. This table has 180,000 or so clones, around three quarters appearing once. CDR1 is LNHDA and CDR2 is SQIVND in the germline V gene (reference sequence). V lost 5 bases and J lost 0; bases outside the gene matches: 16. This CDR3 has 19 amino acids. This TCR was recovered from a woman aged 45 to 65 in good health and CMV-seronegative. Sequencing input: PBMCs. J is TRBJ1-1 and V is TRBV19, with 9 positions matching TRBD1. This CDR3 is CASSFGQGTWARLNTEAFF. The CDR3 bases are TGTGCCAGTAGTTTCGGACAGGGGACATGGGCACGATTGAACACTGAAGCTTTCTTT.